This T cell receptor beta chain comes out of a study of shared clonotypes between healthy human individuals. TCRdb's copy holds only in-frame clones and misses some; the assay was immunoSEQ multiplex PCR. The repertoire holds over a million clones, with around 82% as singletons. Sample: memory CD4+ T cells from PBMCs. This sample's subset: CD45RA-negative fraction. The receptor was isolated from a man younger than 35 in good health. Some clones in this sample may be carry-over from other donors' samples.

DNA of the CDR3: TGTGCCAGCAGTGAACTGGGCAGGGGTTCCTACGAGCAGTACTTC. It yields the protein CASSELGRGSYEQYF. The chain uses TRBV6-1 and TRBJ2-7, with TRBD1 as a possible D gene (6 bases). Germline V gene lookup returns CDR1 MNHNS and CDR2 SASEGT. The CDR3 length is 15 residues. V was cut by 2 bases and J by 1 base, with 12 bases left in between.